Listed below are T cell receptor beta chains from one sample, sequenced in a study of breast tumors, draining lymph nodes, adjacent tissues. TCRdb re-called the multiplex PCR reads through MiXCR, storing one row per CDR3 protein. The top ten clones hold around 10% of a sample with around 20,000 distinct CDR3 sequences, approximately 33% of them seen once. Sequencing was carried out using breast tumor tissue. Receptors originate from a female donor with breast cancer. Some clones in this sample may be carry-over from other donors' samples. CDR3s include the opening cysteine and the closing phenylalanine or tryptophan. A D gene is named only where the DNA matches it firmly. The size field is filled for only some rows; it gives once, few, many or a size class.

TRBJ1-2	many	.	TRBV24-1	CATSARGDYGYTF	TGTGCCACCAGTGCCCGGGGTGACTATGGCTACACCTTC
TRBJ1-4	many	TRBD1	TRBV5-5	CASSWGTGQNEKLFF	TGTGCCAGCAGCTGGGGGACAGGTCAAAATGAAAAACTGTTTTTT
TRBJ2-1	.	TRBD2	TRBV2	CASNLAGAYNEQFF	TGTGCCAGCAACCTAGCGGGAGCTTACAATGAGCAGTTCTTC
TRBJ1-2	many	.	TRBV7-2	CATSTSGGSYGYTF	TGTGCCACGTCCACCTCGGGGGGGAGTTATGGCTACACCTTC
TRBJ2-3	.	.	TRBV27	CASSPPDSTDTQYF	TGTGCCAGCAGTCCGCCGGACAGCACAGATACGCAGTATTTT
TRBJ1-4	medium-sized	TRBD1	TRBV4-2	CASSQDQRDRGGEKLFF	TGTGCCAGCAGCCAAGATCAAAGAGACAGGGGTGGAGAAAAACTGTTTTTT
TRBJ2-1	.	.	TRBV20-1	CSAKRLESSYNEQFF	TGCAGTGCTAAAAGACTAGAGAGCTCCTACAATGAGCAGTTCTTC
TRBJ2-3	many	.	TRBV9	CASSVRGDGTDTQYF	TGTGCCAGCAGCGTAAGAGGGGATGGAACAGATACGCAGTATTTT
TRBJ2-3	.	TRBD2	TRBV29-1	CSARREWGTDTQYF	TGCAGCGCCCGGCGGGAGTGGGGCACAGATACGCAGTATTTT
TRBJ2-2	.	.	TRBV5-4	CASSLAPVVTGGLFF	TGTGCCAGCAGCTTGGCCCCTGTGGTGACCGGGGGGCTGTTTTTT
TRBJ2-2	few	.	TRBV27	CASSFQTNTGELFF	TGTGCCAGCAGTTTCCAGACGAACACCGGGGAGCTGTTTTTT
TRBJ2-7	many	.	TRBV4-1	CASSHESWDYEQYF	TGCGCCAGCAGCCATGAATCGTGGGACTACGAGCAGTACTTC
TRBJ2-7	.	.	TRBV29-1	CSVAAGQGQYF	TGCAGCGTTGCGGCGGGCCAGGGGCAGTACTTC
TRBJ2-3	medium-sized	.	TRBV20-1	CSARQLQGLDTQYF	TGCAGTGCTAGACAGCTTCAGGGGTTAGATACGCAGTATTTT
TRBJ1-5	medium-sized	.	TRBV7-9	CASSPQGTHQPQHF	TGTGCCAGCAGCCCGCAGGGGACCCATCAGCCCCAGCATTTT
TRBJ1-5	few	TRBD1	TRBV4-1	CASSQGHRDRGTISNQPQHF	TGCGCCAGCAGCCAAGGTCACCGGGACAGGGGGACCATAAGCAATCAGCCCCAGCATTTT
TRBJ2-3	few	.	TRBV6-2/TRBV6-3	CASSYLSTDTQYF	TGTGCCAGCAGTTACCTGAGCACAGATACGCAGTATTTT
TRBJ2-2	.	TRBD2	TRBV5-4	CASSLGGSGTGELFF	TGTGCCAGCAGCTTGGGCGGGAGCGGCACCGGGGAGCTGTTTTTT
TRBJ2-6	many	.	TRBV11-2	CASSLTIQGAGANVLTF	TGTGCCAGCAGCTTAACCATACAGGGCGCTGGGGCCAACGTCCTGACTTTC
TRBJ2-2	many	TRBD1	TRBV10-3	CAIGQGNTGELFF	TGTGCCATCGGACAGGGGAACACCGGGGAGCTGTTTTTT
TRBJ2-1	.	.	TRBV9	CASSVGYEQFF	TGTGCCAGCAGCGTAGGATATGAGCAGTTCTTC
TRBJ1-4	.	.	TRBV10-3	CAISGGGRAKLEKLFF	TGTGCCATCAGCGGGGGCGGGAGGGCCAAACTCGAAAAACTGTTTTTT
TRBJ2-7	many	.	TRBV24-1	CATRASSGIEQYF	TGTGCCACCAGGGCTTCATCCGGGATCGAGCAGTACTTC
TRBJ2-7	many	TRBD1	TRBV20-1	CSAIIPGQGAVVREQYF	TGCAGTGCCATTATCCCGGGACAGGGGGCGGTCGTGCGCGAGCAGTACTTC
TRBJ2-3	many	TRBD2	TRBV9	CASSVLPGGTSGTDTQYF	TGTGCCAGCAGCGTCCTCCCTGGGGGGACTAGCGGCACAGATACGCAGTATTTT
TRBJ1-4	many	TRBD1	TRBV7-9	CASCGQGADEKLFF	TGTGCCAGCTGCGGCCAGGGGGCCGATGAAAAACTGTTTTTT
TRBJ2-7	.	.	TRBV14	CASSPSPRYEQYF	TGTGCCAGCAGCCCAAGCCCCAGATACGAGCAGTACTTC
TRBJ1-2	many	.	TRBV18	CASSPPVGQNNYGYTF	TGTGCCAGCTCACCACCGGTCGGGCAGAATAACTATGGCTACACCTTC
TRBJ2-5	.	.	TRBV20-1	CSGEVETQYF	TGCAGTGGGGAGGTAGAGACCCAGTACTTC
TRBJ2-5	many	.	TRBV5-1	CASSFTGSNTPGETQYF	TGCGCCAGCAGCTTCACAGGGAGCAACACTCCTGGGGAGACCCAGTACTTC
TRBJ2-5	many	.	TRBV10-3	CAISVRGVDETQYF	TGTGCCATCAGTGTCAGGGGGGTTGACGAGACCCAGTACTTC
TRBJ1-5	many	.	TRBV6-2/TRBV6-3	CASSYIGVSSNQPQHF	TGTGCCAGCAGTTATATTGGGGTCAGTAGCAATCAGCCCCAGCATTTT
TRBJ2-3	many	.	TRBV7-2	CASRVGFDTQYF	TGTGCCAGCAGGGTTGGTTTTGATACGCAGTATTTT
TRBJ1-2	many	.	TRBV6-1	CASGGTFGYTF	TGTGCCTCCGGGGGGACTTTCGGCTACACCTTC